This entry is about one TCR beta chain. The antigen remains undetermined. Primers for the PCR totalled 60 Vbeta and 13 Jbeta. Data came from immunoSEQ multiplex PCR; TCRdb stores just in-frame clones and leaves some out. The sample comprises 180,000 or so clones, around 74% of which are singletons, and over 3% rests with the top ten. This entry is derived from a study of cytomegalovirus exposure and HLA in healthy donors. Findings and limits, study-wide: Several of the most significant clusters appeared, in a later analysis, to be linked to common viral pathogens. High specificity and sensitivity for cytomegalovirus status were reported for the classifier. In a later analysis, at a false discovery rate of 0.05, 15,000 to 20,000 TCR beta sequences were associated with HLA alleles. In a later analysis, productive TCRs from donors in an Asian-associated ancestry cluster reportedly carried fewer N-insertions than the cohort mean.

Deletions cut 3 bases from V and 10 bases from J, with 26 bases between. The CDR3 length is 17 residues. Germline V gene lookup returns CDR1 SGHNT and CDR2 YYREEE (reference sequence). The sequencing input was PBMCs. The chain couples TRBV5-4 to TRBJ2-4; D is perhaps TRBD2 (6 bases). The TCR sequence derives from a female donor in good health and CMV-seronegative. CDR3 nucleotides: TGTGCCAGCAGCTCAGACTACGGACGGGGCGGAGGGGAGATTCAGTACTTC. This translates into CASSSDYGRGGGEIQYF.